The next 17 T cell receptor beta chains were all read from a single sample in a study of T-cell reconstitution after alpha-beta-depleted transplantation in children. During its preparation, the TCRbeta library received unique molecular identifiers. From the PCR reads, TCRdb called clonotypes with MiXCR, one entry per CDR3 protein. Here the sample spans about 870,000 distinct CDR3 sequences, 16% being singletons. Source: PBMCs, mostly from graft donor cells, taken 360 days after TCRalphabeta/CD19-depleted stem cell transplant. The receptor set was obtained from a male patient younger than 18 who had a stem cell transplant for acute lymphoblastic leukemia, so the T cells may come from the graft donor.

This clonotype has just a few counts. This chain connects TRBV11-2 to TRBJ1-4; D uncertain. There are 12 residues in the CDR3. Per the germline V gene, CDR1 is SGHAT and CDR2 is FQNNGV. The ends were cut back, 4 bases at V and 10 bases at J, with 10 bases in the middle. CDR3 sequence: CASSSWRGKLFF. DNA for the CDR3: TGTGCCAGCAGCTCCTGGCGAGGAAAACTGTTTTTT.

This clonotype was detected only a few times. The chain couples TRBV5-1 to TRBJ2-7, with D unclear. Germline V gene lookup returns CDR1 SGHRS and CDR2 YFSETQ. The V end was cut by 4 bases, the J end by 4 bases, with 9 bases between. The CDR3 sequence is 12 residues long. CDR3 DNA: TGCGCCAGCAGCATGACTGTGTACGAGCAGTACTTC. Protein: CASSMTVYEQYF.

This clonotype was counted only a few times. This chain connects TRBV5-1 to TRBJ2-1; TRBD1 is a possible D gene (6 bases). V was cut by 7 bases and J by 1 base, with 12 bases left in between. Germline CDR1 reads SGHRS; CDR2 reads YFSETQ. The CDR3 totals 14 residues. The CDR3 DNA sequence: TGCGCCAGCGGGGGTGGACAGTCCTACAATGAGCAGTTCTTC. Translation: CASGGGQSYNEQFF.

The CDR3 here is CASSLAGPRDAEQFF. In DNA form, the CDR3 reads TGCGCCAGCAGTCTCGCGGGGCCTCGGGACGCTGAGCAGTTCTTC. This chain uses TRBV5-1 with TRBJ2-1; D possibly corresponds to TRBD2 (6 bases). The length of the CDR3 is 15 residues. Germline CDR1 is SGHRS and CDR2 is YFSETQ. V lost 5 bases, J lost 9 bases, and 21 bases lay in between.

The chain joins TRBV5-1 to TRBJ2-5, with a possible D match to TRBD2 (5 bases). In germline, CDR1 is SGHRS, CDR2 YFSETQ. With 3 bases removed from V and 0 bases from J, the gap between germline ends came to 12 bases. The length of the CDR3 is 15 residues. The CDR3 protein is CASSWTPGYQETQYF. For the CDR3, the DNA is TGCGCCAGCAGCTGGACCCCGGGATACCAAGAGACCCAGTACTTC.

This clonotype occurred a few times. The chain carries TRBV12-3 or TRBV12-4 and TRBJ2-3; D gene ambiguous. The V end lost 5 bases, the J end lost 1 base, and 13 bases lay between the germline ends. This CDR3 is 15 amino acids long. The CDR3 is CASSAPFSRTDTQYF. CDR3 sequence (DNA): TGTGCCAGCAGTGCCCCCTTTAGCCGCACAGATACGCAGTATTTT.

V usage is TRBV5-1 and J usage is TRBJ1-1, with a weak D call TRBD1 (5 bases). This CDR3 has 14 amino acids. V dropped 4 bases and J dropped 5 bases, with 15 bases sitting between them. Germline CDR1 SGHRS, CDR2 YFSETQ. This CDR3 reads CASSTGCWGTEAFF. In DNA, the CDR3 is TGCGCCAGCAGCACTGGATGCTGGGGGACTGAAGCTTTCTTT.

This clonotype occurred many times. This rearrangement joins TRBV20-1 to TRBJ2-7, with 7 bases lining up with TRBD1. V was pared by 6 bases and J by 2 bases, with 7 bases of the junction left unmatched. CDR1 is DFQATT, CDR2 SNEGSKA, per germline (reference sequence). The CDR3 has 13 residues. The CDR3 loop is CSASDRVPYEQYF. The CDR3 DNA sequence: TGCAGTGCCTCCGACAGGGTCCCCTACGAGCAGTACTTC.

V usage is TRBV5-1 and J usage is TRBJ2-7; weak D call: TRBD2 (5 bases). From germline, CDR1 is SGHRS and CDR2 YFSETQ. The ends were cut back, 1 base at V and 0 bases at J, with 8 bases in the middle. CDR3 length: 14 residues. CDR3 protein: CASSLYTSSYEQYF. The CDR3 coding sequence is TGCGCCAGCAGCTTGTATACTAGCTCCTACGAGCAGTACTTC.

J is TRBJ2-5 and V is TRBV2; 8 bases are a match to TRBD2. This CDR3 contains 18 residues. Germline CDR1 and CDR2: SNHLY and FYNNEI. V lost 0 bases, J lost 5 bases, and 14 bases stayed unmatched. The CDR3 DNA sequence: TGTGCCAGCAGTGAAGCAGGACTTACTAGCGGAAAGGCGGAGACCCAGTACTTC. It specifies CASSEAGLTSGKAETQYF.

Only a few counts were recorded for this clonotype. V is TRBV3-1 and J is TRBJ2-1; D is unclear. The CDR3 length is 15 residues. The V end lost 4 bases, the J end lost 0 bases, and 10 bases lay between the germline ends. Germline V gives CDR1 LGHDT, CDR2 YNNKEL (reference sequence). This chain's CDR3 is CASSPLGYSYNEQFF. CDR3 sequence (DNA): TGTGCCAGCAGCCCCTTAGGGTACTCCTACAATGAGCAGTTCTTC.

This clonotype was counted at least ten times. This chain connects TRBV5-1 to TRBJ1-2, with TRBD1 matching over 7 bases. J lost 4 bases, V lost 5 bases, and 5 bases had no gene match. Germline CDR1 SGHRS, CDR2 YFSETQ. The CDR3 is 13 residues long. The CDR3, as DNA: TGCGCCAGCAGACGGGACAGTTTCTATGGCTACACCTTC. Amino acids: CASRRDSFYGYTF. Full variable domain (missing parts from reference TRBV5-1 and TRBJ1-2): KAGVTQTPRYLIKTRGQQVTLSCSPISGHRSVSWYQQTPGQGLQFLFEYFSETQRNKGNFPGRFSGRQFSNSRSEMNVSTLELGDSALYLCASRRDSFYGYTFGSGTRLTVV.

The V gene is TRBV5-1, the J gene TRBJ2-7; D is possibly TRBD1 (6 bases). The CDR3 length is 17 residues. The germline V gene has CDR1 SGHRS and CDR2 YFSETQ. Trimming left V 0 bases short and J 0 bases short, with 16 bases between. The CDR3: CASSLAVWGPDSYEQYF. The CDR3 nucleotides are TGCGCCAGCAGCTTGGCCGTATGGGGGCCAGACTCCTACGAGCAGTACTTC.

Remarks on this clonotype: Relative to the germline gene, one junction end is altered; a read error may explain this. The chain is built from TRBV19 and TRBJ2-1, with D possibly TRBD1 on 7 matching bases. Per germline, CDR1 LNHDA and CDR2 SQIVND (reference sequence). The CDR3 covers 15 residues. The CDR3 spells CATGGPGGSYNERFF. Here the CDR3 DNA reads TGTGCCACAGGGGGTCCAGGAGGGTCCTACAATGAGCGGTTCTTC.

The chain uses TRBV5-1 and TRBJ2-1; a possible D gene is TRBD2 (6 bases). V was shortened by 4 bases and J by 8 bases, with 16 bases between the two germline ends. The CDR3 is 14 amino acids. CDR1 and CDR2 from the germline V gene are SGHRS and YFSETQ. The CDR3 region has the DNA TGCGCCAGCAGCCCCGCTAGCGACTGGCATGAGCAGTTCTTC. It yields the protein CASSPASDWHEQFF.

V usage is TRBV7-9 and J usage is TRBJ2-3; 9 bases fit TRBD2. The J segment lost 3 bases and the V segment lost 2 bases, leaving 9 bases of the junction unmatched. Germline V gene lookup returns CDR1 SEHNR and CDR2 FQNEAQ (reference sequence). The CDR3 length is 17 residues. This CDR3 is CASSLIAGVGHTDTQYF. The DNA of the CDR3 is TGTGCCAGCAGCTTAATAGCGGGAGTCGGTCATACAGATACGCAGTATTTT.

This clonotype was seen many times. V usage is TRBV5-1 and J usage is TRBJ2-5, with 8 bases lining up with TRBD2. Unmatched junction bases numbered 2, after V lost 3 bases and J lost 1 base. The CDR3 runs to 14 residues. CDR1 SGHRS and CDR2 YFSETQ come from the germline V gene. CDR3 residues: CASSWGLGQETQYF. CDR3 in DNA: TGCGCCAGCAGCTGGGGACTAGGCCAAGAGACCCAGTACTTC.